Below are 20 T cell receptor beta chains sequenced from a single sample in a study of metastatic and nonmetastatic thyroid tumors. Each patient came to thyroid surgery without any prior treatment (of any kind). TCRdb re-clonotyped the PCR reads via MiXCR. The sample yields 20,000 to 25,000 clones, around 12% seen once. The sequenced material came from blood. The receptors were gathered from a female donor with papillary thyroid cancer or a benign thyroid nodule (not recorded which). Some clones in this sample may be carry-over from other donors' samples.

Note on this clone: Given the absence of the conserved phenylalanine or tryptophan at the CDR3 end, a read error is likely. The CDR3 loop is CASRSQGASGYTV. The CDR3 bases are TGTGCCAGCAGGTCACAGGGGGCGAGCGGCTACACCGTC. The J gene is TRBJ1-2, the V gene TRBV6-1; 9 bases map to TRBD1. There are 13 residues in the CDR3. Trimming removed 6 bases from V and 8 bases from J; junction bases left unmatched: 7. Germline CDR1 MNHNS, CDR2 SASEGT.

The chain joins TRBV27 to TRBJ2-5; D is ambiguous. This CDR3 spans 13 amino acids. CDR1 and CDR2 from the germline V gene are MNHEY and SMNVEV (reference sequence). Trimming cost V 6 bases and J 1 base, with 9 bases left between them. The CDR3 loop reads CASSMPSQETQYF. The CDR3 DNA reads TGTGCCAGCAGCATGCCCTCCCAAGAGACCCAGTACTTC.

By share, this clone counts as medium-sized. CDR3 protein: CASSQGLGGFYSPLHF. CDR3 bases: TGTGCCAGCAGCCAAGGGCTTGGGGGGTTTTATTCACCCCTCCACTTT. The chain recombines TRBV4-2 with TRBJ1-6; D might be TRBD1 (5 bases). The germline V and J ends were trimmed by 1 base and 8 bases, with 15 bases remaining between them. The CDR3 loop spans 16 amino acids. Germline-derived CDR1 and CDR2 are LGHNA and YNFKEQ.

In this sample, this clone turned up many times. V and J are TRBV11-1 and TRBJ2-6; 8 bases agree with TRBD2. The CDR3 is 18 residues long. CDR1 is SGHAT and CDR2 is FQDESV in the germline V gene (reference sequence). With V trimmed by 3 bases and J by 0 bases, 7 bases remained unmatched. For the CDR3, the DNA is TGTGCCAGCAGCTTCCTAGCGGGCACCTACTCTGGGGCCAACGTCCTGACTTTC. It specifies CASSFLAGTYSGANVLTF. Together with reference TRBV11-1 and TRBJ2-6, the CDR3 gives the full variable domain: EAEVAQSPRYKITEKSQAVAFWCDPISGHATLYWYRQILGQGPELLVQFQDESVVDDSQLPKDRFSAERLKGVDSTLKIQPAELGDSAMYLCASSFLAGTYSGANVLTFGAGSRLTVL.

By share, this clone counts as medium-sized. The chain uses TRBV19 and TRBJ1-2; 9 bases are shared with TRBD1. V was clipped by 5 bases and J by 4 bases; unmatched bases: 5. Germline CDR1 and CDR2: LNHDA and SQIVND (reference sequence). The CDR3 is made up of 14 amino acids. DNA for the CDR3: TGTGCCAGTAGTGGGACAGGGCGAATCTATGGCTACACCTTC. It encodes CASSGTGRIYGYTF.

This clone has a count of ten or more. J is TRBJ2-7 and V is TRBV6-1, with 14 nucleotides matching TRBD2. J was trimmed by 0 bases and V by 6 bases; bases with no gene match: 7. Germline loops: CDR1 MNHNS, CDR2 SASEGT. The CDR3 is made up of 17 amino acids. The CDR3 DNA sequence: TGTGCCAGCAGCCGAGGGACTAGCGGGAGTGGCTCCTACGAGCAGTACTTC. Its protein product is CASSRGTSGSGSYEQYF.

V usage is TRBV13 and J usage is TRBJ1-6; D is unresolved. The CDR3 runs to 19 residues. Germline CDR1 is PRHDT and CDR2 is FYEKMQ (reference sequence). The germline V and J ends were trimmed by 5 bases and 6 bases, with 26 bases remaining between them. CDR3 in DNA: TGTGCCAGCAGCCCTATCGGGAGAATAGACCTAGCCCCTAATTCACCCCTCCACTTT. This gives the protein CASSPIGRIDLAPNSPLHF.

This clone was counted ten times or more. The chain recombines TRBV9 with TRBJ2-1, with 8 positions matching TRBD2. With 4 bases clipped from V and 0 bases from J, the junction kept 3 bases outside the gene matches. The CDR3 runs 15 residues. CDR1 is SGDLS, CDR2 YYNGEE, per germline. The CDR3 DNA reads TGTGCCAGCAGCCCGAGCGGGAGCTCCTACAATGAGCAGTTCTTC. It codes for CASSPSGSSYNEQFF.

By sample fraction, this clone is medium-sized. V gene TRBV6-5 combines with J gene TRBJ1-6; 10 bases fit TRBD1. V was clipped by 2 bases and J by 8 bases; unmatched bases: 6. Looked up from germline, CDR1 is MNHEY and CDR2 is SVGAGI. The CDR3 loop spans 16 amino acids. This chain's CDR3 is CASSYASGTGDSPLHF. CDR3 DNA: TGTGCCAGCAGTTACGCCTCCGGGACAGGGGATTCACCCCTCCACTTT.

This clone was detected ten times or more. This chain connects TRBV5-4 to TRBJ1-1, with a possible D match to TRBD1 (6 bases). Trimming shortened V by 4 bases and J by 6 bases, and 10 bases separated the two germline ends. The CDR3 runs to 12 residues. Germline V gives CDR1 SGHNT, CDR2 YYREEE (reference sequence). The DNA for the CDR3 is TGTGCCAGCAGCCTGGGGGCCGCTGAAGCTTTCTTT. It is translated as CASSLGAAEAFF.

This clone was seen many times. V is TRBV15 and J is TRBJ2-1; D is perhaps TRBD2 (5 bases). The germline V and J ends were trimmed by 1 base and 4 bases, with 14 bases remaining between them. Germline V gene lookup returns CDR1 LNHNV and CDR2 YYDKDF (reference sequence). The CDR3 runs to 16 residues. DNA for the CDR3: TGTGCCACCAGCAGAGGAGGGAGCGGCGTTTACAATGAGCAGTTCTTC. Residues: CATSRGGSGVYNEQFF.

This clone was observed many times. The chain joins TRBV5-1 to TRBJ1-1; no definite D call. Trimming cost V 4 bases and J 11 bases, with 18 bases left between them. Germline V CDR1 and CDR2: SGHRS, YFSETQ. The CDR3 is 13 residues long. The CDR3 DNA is TGCGCCAGCAGCCCCGGAGAACGGAGAGGGGCTTTCTTT. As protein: CASSPGERRGAFF.

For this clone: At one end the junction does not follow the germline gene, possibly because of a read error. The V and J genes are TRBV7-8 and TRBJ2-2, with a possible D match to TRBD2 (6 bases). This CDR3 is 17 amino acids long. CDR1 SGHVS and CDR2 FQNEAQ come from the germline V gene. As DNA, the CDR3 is TGTGCCAGCAGCTTAGGCTCCCGCGGGATGTACACCGGGGAACTGTTTTTT. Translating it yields CASSLGSRGMYTGELFF.

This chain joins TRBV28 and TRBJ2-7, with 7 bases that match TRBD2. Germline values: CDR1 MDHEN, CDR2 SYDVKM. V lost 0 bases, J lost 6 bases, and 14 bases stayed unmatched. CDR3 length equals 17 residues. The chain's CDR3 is CASSLWASGEVIFEQYF. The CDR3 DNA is TGTGCCAGCAGTTTATGGGCTAGCGGAGAAGTAATTTTCGAGCAGTACTTC.

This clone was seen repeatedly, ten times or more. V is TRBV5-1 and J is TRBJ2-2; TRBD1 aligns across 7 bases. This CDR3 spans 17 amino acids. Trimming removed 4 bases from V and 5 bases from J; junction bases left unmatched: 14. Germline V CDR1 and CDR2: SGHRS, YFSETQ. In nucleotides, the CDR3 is TGCGCCAGCAGCACCTACGGGACATCCAGGGGGACCGGGGAGCTGTTTTTT. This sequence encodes CASSTYGTSRGTGELFF.

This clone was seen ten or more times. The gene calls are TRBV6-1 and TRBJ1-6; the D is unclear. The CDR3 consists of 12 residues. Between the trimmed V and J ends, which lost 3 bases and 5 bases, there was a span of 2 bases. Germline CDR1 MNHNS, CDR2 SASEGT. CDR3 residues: CASSDHNSPLHF. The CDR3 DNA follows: TGTGCCAGCAGTGACCATAATTCACCCCTCCACTTT.

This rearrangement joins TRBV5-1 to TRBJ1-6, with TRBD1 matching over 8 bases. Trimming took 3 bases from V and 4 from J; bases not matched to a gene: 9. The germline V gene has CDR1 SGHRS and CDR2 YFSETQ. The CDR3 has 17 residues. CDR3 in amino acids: CASSSLGQGRYNSPLHF. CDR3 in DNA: TGCGCCAGCAGCTCTTTAGGACAGGGACGATATAATTCACCCCTCCACTTT.

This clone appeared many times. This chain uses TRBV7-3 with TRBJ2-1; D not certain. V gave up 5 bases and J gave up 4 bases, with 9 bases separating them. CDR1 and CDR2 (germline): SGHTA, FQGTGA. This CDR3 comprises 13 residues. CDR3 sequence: CASSPGPYNEQFF. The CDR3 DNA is TGTGCCAGCAGCCCGGGCCCTTACAATGAGCAGTTCTTC.

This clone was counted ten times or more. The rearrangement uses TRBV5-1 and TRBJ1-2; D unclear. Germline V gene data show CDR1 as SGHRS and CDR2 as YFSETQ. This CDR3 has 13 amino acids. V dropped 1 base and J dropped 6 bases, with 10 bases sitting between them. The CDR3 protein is CASSLTARDGYTF. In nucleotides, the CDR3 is TGCGCCAGCAGCTTGACAGCGAGAGATGGCTACACCTTC. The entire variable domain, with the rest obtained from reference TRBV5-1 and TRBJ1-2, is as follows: KAGVTQTPRYLIKTRGQQVTLSCSPISGHRSVSWYQQTPGQGLQFLFEYFSETQRNKGNFPGRFSGRQFSNSRSEMNVSTLELGDSALYLCASSLTARDGYTFGSGTRLTVV.

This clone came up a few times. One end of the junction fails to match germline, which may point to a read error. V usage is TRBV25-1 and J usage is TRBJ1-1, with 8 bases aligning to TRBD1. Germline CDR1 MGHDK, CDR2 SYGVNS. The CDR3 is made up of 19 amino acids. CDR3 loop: CASSGIQGVLGIQNTEAFF. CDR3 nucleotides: TGTGCCAGCAGTGGAATACAGGGGGTATTGGGCATACAGAACACTGAAGCCTTCTTT.